This TCR beta chain was sequenced during a study of control samples from healthy donors and cancer patients. Germline lookup yields CDR1 SQVTM and CDR2 ANQGSEA. The CDR3 is made up of 13 amino acids. V was cut by 4 bases and J by 7 bases, with 13 bases left in between. Sequenced by immunoSEQ multiplex PCR; TCRdb stores in-frame clones only, minus some. The sample gives tens of thousands of clones, 70% to 80% of which show up once; about 20% is in the top ten. This TCR was recovered from a man in his sixties with head and neck cancer. The sequenced sample was PBMCs. V and J are TRBV29-1 and TRBJ2-2; no reliable D call. The CDR3 bases are TGCAGCGTTGGACGAAGTGGGATCGGGGAGCTGTTTTTT. Protein sequence: CSVGRSGIGELFF.